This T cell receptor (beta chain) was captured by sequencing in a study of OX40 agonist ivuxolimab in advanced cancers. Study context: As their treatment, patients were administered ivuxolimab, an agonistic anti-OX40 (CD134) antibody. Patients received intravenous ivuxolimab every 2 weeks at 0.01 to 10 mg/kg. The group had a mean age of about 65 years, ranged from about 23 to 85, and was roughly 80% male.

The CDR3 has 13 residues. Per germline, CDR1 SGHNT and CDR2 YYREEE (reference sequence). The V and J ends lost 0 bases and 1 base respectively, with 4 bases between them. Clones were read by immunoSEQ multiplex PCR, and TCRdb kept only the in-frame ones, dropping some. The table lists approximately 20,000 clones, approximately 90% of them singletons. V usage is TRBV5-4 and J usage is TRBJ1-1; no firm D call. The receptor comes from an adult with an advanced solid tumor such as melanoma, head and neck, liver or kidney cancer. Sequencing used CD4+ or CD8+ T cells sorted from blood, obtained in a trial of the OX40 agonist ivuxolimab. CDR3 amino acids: CASSLARNTEAFF. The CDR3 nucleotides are TGTGCCAGCAGCTTGGCTAGGAACACTGAAGCTTTCTTT.